The 29 T cell receptor beta chains below come from one sample, sequenced in a study of response to subunit inactivated influenza vaccine. TCRdb redid the calling of the RT-PCR reads with MiXCR, one entry per CDR3 protein. The table includes approximately 500,000 distinct CDR3 sequences, approximately 24% detected once. The same sample was also studied in work on T cells expressing NK-cell markers. From that paper: TCR beta cDNA was made by 5'RACE template switching with UMIs.

The starting material was CD4+ T cells sorted from PBMCs, obtained 11 to 12 days after vaccination. These receptors all stem from a man aged 50 to 59 who received an inactivated influenza vaccine.

This clonotype appeared a few times. This chain joins TRBV7-3 and TRBJ2-3, with a weak D call TRBD2 (6 bases). Germline CDR1 is SGHTA and CDR2 is FQGTGA. The CDR3 has 14 residues. The ends were cut back, 1 base at V and 3 bases at J, with 8 bases in the middle. The CDR3 reads CASSLRDWTDTQYF. The CDR3 DNA reads as TGTGCCAGCAGCTTAAGGGACTGGACAGATACGCAGTATTTT.

As regards this clonotype: One end of the junction does not line up with germline, which may come from a read error. This chain uses TRBV7-2 with TRBJ2-3; 12 nucleotides line up with TRBD2. The CDR3 totals 14 residues. Germline lookup yields CDR1 SGHTA and CDR2 FQGNSA. The CDR3 DNA is TGTGCCAGCAGCCTAGCGGGGGGGGCGTCTACGCAGTATTTT. Encoded protein: CASSLAGGASTQYF.

CDR3: CSVAKTGGGNEKLFF. As DNA, the CDR3 is TGCAGCGTTGCGAAAACAGGAGGGGGTAATGAAAAACTGTTTTTT. The V call is TRBV29-1, the J call TRBJ1-4; D possibly corresponds to TRBD1 (6 bases). V gave up 4 bases and J gave up 4 bases, with 16 bases separating them. The CDR3 length is 15 residues. CDR1 is SQVTM, CDR2 ANQGSEA, per germline. Based on the CDR3 plus reference TRBV29-1 and TRBJ1-4, the full variable domain is SAVISQKPSRDICQRGTSLTIQCQVDSQVTMMFWYRQQPGQSLTLIATANQGSEATYESGFVIDKFPISRPNLTFSTLTVSNMSPEDSSIYLCSVAKTGGGNEKLFFGSGTQLSVL.

This clonotype was recorded a few times. The chain joins TRBV6-2 or TRBV6-3 to TRBJ1-6; 9 bases align to TRBD1. Germline loops: CDR1 MNHEY, CDR2 SVGEGT. V shed 5 bases, J shed 10 bases, and the junction held 9 bases outside the gene matches. This CDR3 comprises 15 residues. The CDR3 loop is CASSPPGQGISPLHF. The CDR3 coding sequence is TGTGCCAGCAGTCCCCCGGGACAGGGAATCTCACCCCTCCACTTT.

Ten or more counts support this clonotype. The chain employs TRBV20-1 and TRBJ1-2, with 7 bases that match TRBD1. V was clipped by 1 base and J by 10 bases; unmatched bases: 12. Germline V CDR1 and CDR2: DFQATT, SNEGSKA (reference sequence). The CDR3 runs to 14 residues. CDR3 sequence: CSARGNRGRGDYTF. The CDR3 DNA sequence: TGCAGTGCTAGAGGGAACAGGGGACGGGGGGACTACACCTTC.

The rearrangement links TRBV2 to TRBJ1-3; no firm D call. There are 12 residues in the CDR3. V gave up 5 bases and J gave up 11 bases, with 13 bases separating them. Germline-derived CDR1 and CDR2 are SNHLY and FYNNEI. The CDR3 DNA is TGTGCCAGCAGTCCGATCCCCCACGCCATATATTTT. It specifies CASSPIPHAIYF.

This clonotype was detected only once. J is TRBJ2-5 and V is TRBV6-5; TRBD2 matches at 7 bases. J was trimmed by 5 bases and V by 2 bases; bases with no gene match: 8. Germline CDR1 reads MNHEY; CDR2 reads SVGAGI. CDR3 length equals 15 residues. The DNA for the CDR3 is TGTGCCAGCAGTTACCCGTCCCTGGGAGGGGAGACCCAGTACTTC. Translation gives CASSYPSLGGETQYF.

This rearrangement joins TRBV4-2 to TRBJ2-1, with 8 nucleotides matching TRBD2. The CDR3 has 16 amino acids. Germline V lookup: CDR1 LGHNA, CDR2 YNFKEQ. Germline trimming cut 2 bases from V and 4 bases from J; bases unmatched to any gene: 7. The CDR3 nucleotides read TGTGCCAGCAGCCAACTTACTAGCGGCAATTACAATGAGCAGTTCTTC. Encoded protein: CASSQLTSGNYNEQFF.

The CDR3 spells CASSFRTRSTGELFF. The CDR3 DNA sequence: TGTGCCAGCAGCTTCCGGACTAGGTCCACCGGGGAGCTGTTTTTT. J is TRBJ2-2 and V is TRBV9; 7 bases are a match to TRBD2. CDR1 is SGDLS, CDR2 YYNGEE, per germline. Germline trimming cut 4 bases from V and 4 bases from J; bases unmatched to any gene: 7. The CDR3 loop spans 15 amino acids.

The rearrangement links TRBV10-3 to TRBJ1-5; D possibly corresponds to TRBD1 (6 bases). Between the trimmed V and J ends, which lost 4 bases and 3 bases, there was a span of 10 bases. Germline assignment: CDR1 ENHRY and CDR2 SYGVKD. The CDR3 has 14 residues. CDR3 DNA sequence: TGTGCCATCAGTGGGGGGGCAGACAATCAGCCCCAGCATTTT. It is translated as CAISGGADNQPQHF.

This clonotype was observed at least ten times. CDR3 amino acids: CSARFPGAGGKETQYF. The CDR3 DNA reads TGCAGTGCTAGATTCCCCGGGGCCGGGGGAAAAGAGACCCAGTACTTC. The chain couples TRBV20-1 to TRBJ2-5; TRBD2 might be the D (6 bases). The V gene lost 2 bases and the J gene lost 3 bases, with 19 bases spanning the gap. Germline lookup yields CDR1 DFQATT and CDR2 SNEGSKA (reference sequence). CDR3 length equals 16 residues.

CDR3 region: CASSLVRTDTQYF. Here the CDR3 DNA reads TGTGCCAGCAGCTTAGTCAGAACAGATACGCAGTATTTT. The chain has TRBV11-1 and TRBJ2-3; the D is unclear. CDR3 length: 13 residues. Trimming removed 1 base from V and 3 bases from J, with 5 bases in between. CDR1 and CDR2 (germline): SGHAT, FQDESV (reference sequence).

The rearrangement uses TRBV7-9 and TRBJ2-1, with D unclear. V was clipped by 8 bases and J by 4 bases, with 18 bases between them. The V gene's germline CDR1 is SEHNR and CDR2 FQNEAQ (reference sequence). This CDR3 has 15 amino acids. CDR3 loop: CASGRAGVLYNEQFF. The CDR3 DNA reads TGTGCCAGCGGGCGAGCTGGCGTTCTATACAATGAGCAGTTCTTC.

The chain carries TRBV6-6 and TRBJ1-2; a weak D match, TRBD1 (6 bases). Trimming cost V 6 bases and J 8 bases, with 16 bases left between them. From germline, CDR1 is MNHNY and CDR2 SVGAGI (reference sequence). The CDR3 is 13 amino acids. The CDR3 DNA sequence: TGTGCCAGCAGCCTAGAAAGGGGGTCCGGCTACACCTTC. It is translated as CASSLERGSGYTF.

This clonotype was seen only a few times. The chain joins TRBV6-2 or TRBV6-3 to TRBJ2-3; 7 nucleotides match TRBD1. This CDR3 region has 14 residues. V gave up 6 bases and J gave up 2 bases; unmatched junction bases: 5. Looked up from germline, CDR1 is MNHEY and CDR2 is SVGEGT. CDR3 DNA: TGTGCCAGCAGCGGGGACAGCCTCACAGATACGCAGTATTTT. The encoded protein is CASSGDSLTDTQYF.

This clonotype was counted at least ten times. The chain recombines TRBV5-1 with TRBJ1-1; no definite D call. Trimming took off 4 bases at V and 6 bases at J, with 16 bases between the two ends. Germline V gives CDR1 SGHRS, CDR2 YFSETQ. The CDR3 length is 14 residues. CDR3 in DNA: TGCGCCAGCAGCCCAGAATCGGGCTTGGCTGAAGCTTTCTTT. Residues: CASSPESGLAEAFF.

This clonotype was picked up a small number of times. J is TRBJ2-5 and V is TRBV4-3; a weak D match, TRBD1 (5 bases). V gave up 0 bases and J gave up 5 bases, with 13 bases separating them. CDR1 is LGHNA, CDR2 YSLEER, per germline. The CDR3 totals 15 residues. CDR3 in DNA: TGCGCCAGCAGCCAAGAAGGCAGGGCGTGGGAGACCCAGTACTTC. Protein sequence: CASSQEGRAWETQYF.

This clonotype was picked up a small number of times. CDR3 region: CASSFAGNPDATNEKLFF. In nucleotides, the CDR3 is TGTGCCAGCAGTTTTGCCGGGAATCCTGACGCAACTAATGAAAAACTGTTTTTT. The rearrangement uses TRBV28 and TRBJ1-4; D is unclear. CDR3 size: 18 residues. The V gene lost 3 bases and the J gene lost 0 bases, with 17 bases spanning the gap. Germline values: CDR1 MDHEN, CDR2 SYDVKM.

The genes are TRBV19 and TRBJ1-5; 8 bases align to TRBD1. Germline V gene data show CDR1 as LNHDA and CDR2 as SQIVND (reference sequence). V lost 7 bases, J lost 4 bases, and 9 bases stayed unmatched. This CDR3 is built from 15 residues. The CDR3 is CASTATGGNNQPQHF. CDR3 nucleotide sequence: TGTGCCAGTACCGCCACAGGGGGGAATAATCAGCCCCAGCATTTT.

This clonotype was counted ten times or more. The chain employs TRBV12-3 or TRBV12-4 and TRBJ2-2; possibly TRBD1 for D (5 bases). V shed 7 bases and J shed 6 bases, with 12 bases lying between them. The CDR3 sequence is 13 residues long. CDR3 region: CASTQGRAGELFF. For the CDR3, the DNA is TGTGCCAGCACCCAGGGCCGGGCCGGGGAGCTGTTTTTT.

The J gene is TRBJ1-2, the V gene TRBV6-1, with 10 bases that match TRBD1. Germline V gene data show CDR1 as MNHNS and CDR2 as SASEGT. The V gene end was trimmed by 6 bases and the J gene end by 8 bases; junction bases not matched to a gene: 6. The CDR3 totals 13 residues. The CDR3, as DNA: TGTGCCAGCAGCCGGGGACAGGGGATAGGCTACACCTTC. Residues: CASSRGQGIGYTF.

The chain recombines TRBV10-3 with TRBJ2-2; TRBD1 agrees at 11 bases. Per the germline V gene, CDR1 is ENHRY and CDR2 is SYGVKD. The CDR3 is 15 amino acids. V lost 3 bases to trimming and J lost 6 bases; unmatched junction nucleotides: 3. The CDR3 nucleotides read TGTGCCATCAGTGATGGGACAGGGGGGGCCGGGGAGCTGTTTTTT. It is translated as CAISDGTGGAGELFF.

There are a few counts of this clonotype. The CDR3 DNA follows: TGTGCCAGCAGTATCCGGGGGGCTGAAGCTTTCTTT. Protein sequence: CASSIRGAEAFF. The V gene is TRBV3-1, the J gene TRBJ1-1; TRBD1 is a possible D gene (5 bases). The CDR3 contains 12 residues. V gave up 6 bases and J gave up 6 bases, with 11 bases separating them. Per germline, CDR1 LGHDT and CDR2 YNNKEL (reference sequence).

CDR3 nucleotides: TGTGCCAGCAGTCGTGGGACGTTTGAAGCTTTCTTT. This translates into CASSRGTFEAFF. The J gene is TRBJ1-1, the V gene TRBV12-3 or TRBV12-4, with a possible D match to TRBD1 (5 bases). The V end was cut by 5 bases, the J end by 7 bases, with 11 bases between. The CDR3 is made up of 12 amino acids.

The chain has TRBV29-1 and TRBJ2-3, with 9 positions matching TRBD2. The V and J ends lost 7 bases and 1 base, in that order; junction bases with no gene match: 9. Looked up from germline, CDR1 is SQVTM and CDR2 is ANQGSEA. This CDR3 region has 15 residues. The CDR3 sequence is CSAGTSWSGTDTQYF. The CDR3 coding sequence is TGCAGCGCCGGGACTAGCTGGTCCGGCACAGATACGCAGTATTTT.

This clonotype was seen a handful of times. V and J are TRBV20-1 and TRBJ2-7; D is ambiguous. Trimming removed 2 bases from V and 4 bases from J, with 9 bases in between. This CDR3 is built from 12 residues. The germline gives CDR1 DFQATT, CDR2 SNEGSKA (reference sequence). The chain's CDR3 is CSARRTFYEQYF. The CDR3 DNA reads as TGCAGTGCTAGACGAACATTTTACGAGCAGTACTTC.

The V and J genes are TRBV5-4 and TRBJ2-1; perhaps TRBD2 as D (5 bases). The germline V gene has CDR1 SGHNT and CDR2 YYREEE (reference sequence). V lost 5 bases to trimming and J lost 4 bases, with 16 bases between them. The CDR3 runs 15 residues. CDR3: CASSSELEPYNEQFF. Here the CDR3 DNA reads TGTGCCAGCAGTTCTGAACTAGAACCTTACAATGAGCAGTTCTTC. The full variable domain, in which reference TRBV5-4 and TRBJ2-1 provide the parts outside the CDR3, is ETGVTQSPTHLIKTRGQQVTLRCSSQSGHNTVSWYQQALGQGPQFIFQYYREEENGRGNFPPRFSGLQFPNYSSELNVNALELDDSALYLCASSSELEPYNEQFFGPGTRLTVL.

The chain links TRBV12-3 or TRBV12-4 to TRBJ2-3, with 8 bases that match TRBD2. The CDR3 is 14 residues long. The J segment lost 6 bases and the V segment lost 5 bases, leaving 7 bases of the junction unmatched. The CDR3 sequence is CASSAGGALDTQYF. As DNA, the CDR3 is TGTGCCAGCAGTGCCGGGGGGGCCTTGGATACGCAGTATTTT.

The chain carries TRBV2 and TRBJ2-2; 10 bases fit TRBD1. The V and J ends lost 9 bases and 4 bases, in that order; junction bases with no gene match: 5. This CDR3 comprises 14 residues. CDR1 and CDR2 (germline): SNHLY, FYNNEI. This CDR3 reads CASQGDRGTGELFF. The CDR3 DNA reads TGTGCCAGTCAAGGGGACAGGGGCACCGGGGAGCTGTTTTTT.